This entry lists 32 T cell receptor beta chains sequenced from one sample in a study of shared clonotypes between healthy human individuals. TCRdb's table, derived via immunoSEQ multiplex PCR, lists solely in-frame clones and lacks some. The sample lists some 2,500,000 clones, 92% occurring once. What was sequenced was naive CD4+ T cells from PBMCs. Noted subset: CD45RA+ positively selected. These receptors came from a man between 18 and 35 years old in good health. Some clones in this sample may be carry-over from other donors' samples.

This chain joins TRBV2 and TRBJ2-7; weak D call: TRBD1 (5 bases). The CDR3 totals 11 residues. Trimming shortened V by 6 bases and J by 6 bases, and 9 bases separated the two germline ends. CDR1 SNHLY and CDR2 FYNNEI come from the germline V gene. The CDR3 coding sequence is TGTGCCAGCAGCATCAGGGTCGAGCAGTACTTC. Translated: CASSIRVEQYF.

V gene TRBV6-6 combines with J gene TRBJ1-2; D might be TRBD1 (5 bases). Per the germline V gene, CDR1 is MNHNY and CDR2 is SVGAGI (reference sequence). The CDR3 extends over 12 amino acids. V was pared by 10 bases and J by 4 bases, with 13 bases between. The CDR3 bases are TGTGCCACCCAACCAGGGTCCTATGGCTACACCTTC. This translates into CATQPGSYGYTF.

J is TRBJ1-1 and V is TRBV29-1; 11 nucleotides align to TRBD1. After removal of 6 bases from V and 2 bases from J, the junction contained 11 bases not matched to a gene. This CDR3 has 16 amino acids. Germline V lookup: CDR1 SQVTM, CDR2 ANQGSEA. The CDR3 here is CSVHVYGTGGNTEAFF. The CDR3 nucleotides read TGCAGCGTGCACGTTTACGGGACAGGGGGTAACACTGAAGCTTTCTTT.

The chain joins TRBV7-3 to TRBJ2-7; D is unclear. The V gene's germline CDR1 is SGHTA and CDR2 FQGTGA. The CDR3 runs to 15 residues. V was clipped by 1 base and J by 6 bases, with 16 bases between them. CDR3 sequence reads: CASSLIPGSVAEQYF. DNA for the CDR3: TGTGCCAGCAGCTTAATTCCAGGATCTGTCGCCGAGCAGTACTTC.

This clone was counted once. The chain recombines TRBV5-4 with TRBJ2-5, with 10 positions matching TRBD2. V was clipped by 6 bases and J by 5 bases; unmatched bases: 10. The CDR3 extends over 15 amino acids. From germline, CDR1 is SGHNT and CDR2 YYREEE (reference sequence). The CDR3 loop is CASTPASGSWETQYF. The CDR3 DNA follows: TGTGCCAGCACTCCCGCTAGCGGGAGTTGGGAGACCCAGTACTTC.

This chain links TRBV29-1 with TRBJ2-7, with a tentative D call TRBD1 (5 bases). The germline V gene encodes CDR1 SQVTM and CDR2 ANQGSEA. The length of the CDR3 is 14 residues. V was trimmed by 5 bases and J by 3 bases, leaving 17 bases between them. The CDR3 DNA reads as TGCAGCGTTCGTCCTCCCATGGGGCACTACGAGCAGTACTTC. Amino acids: CSVRPPMGHYEQYF.

The CDR3 region is CASSEGRVGGNQPQHF. DNA of the CDR3: TGTGCCAGCAGTGAAGGAAGGGTGGGGGGCAATCAGCCCCAGCATTTT. The V and J genes are TRBV6-1 and TRBJ1-5; D possibly corresponds to TRBD1 (5 bases). CDR1 is MNHNS and CDR2 is SASEGT in the germline V gene. The CDR3 loop spans 16 amino acids. Trimming removed 1 base at V and 2 bases at J, with 12 bases between.

The chain couples TRBV27 to TRBJ2-2; 9 bases match TRBD2. This CDR3 is built from 16 residues. The V and J ends lost 5 bases and 8 bases, in that order; junction bases with no gene match: 12. Per the germline V gene, CDR1 is MNHEY and CDR2 is SMNVEV (reference sequence). CDR3 sequence: CASSSWLAGSSGELFF. The CDR3 nucleotides read TGTGCCAGCAGTAGCTGGCTAGCGGGATCGTCAGGGGAGCTGTTTTTT.

Remarks on this clone: The same CDR3 also results from other DNA sequences found in this sample. The V and J genes are TRBV29-1 and TRBJ2-7; tentatively, D is TRBD1 (6 bases). The germline V gene encodes CDR1 SQVTM and CDR2 ANQGSEA. V lost 6 bases and J 0 bases, leaving 12 bases between the germline ends. This CDR3 comprises 13 residues. The CDR3 bases are TGCAGCGTGGCCGGACAGTACTCCTACGAGCAGTACTTC. Protein sequence: CSVAGQYSYEQYF.

In its sample, this clone was seen once. This sequence joins TRBV4-2 and TRBJ2-5; D is unclear. The CDR3 length is 16 residues. Germline CDR1 LGHNA, CDR2 YNFKEQ. V lost 1 base, J lost 5 bases, and 17 bases lay in between. The CDR3 here is CASSQVVASQTETQYF. CDR3 nucleotides: TGTGCCAGCAGCCAAGTAGTAGCCTCTCAGACGGAGACCCAGTACTTC.

This clone was observed a handful of times. The V gene is TRBV28, the J gene TRBJ1-1; no firm D call. Germline V gene data show CDR1 as MDHEN and CDR2 as SYDVKM. The V end lost 7 bases, the J end lost 1 base, and 13 bases lay between the germline ends. This CDR3 is built from 14 residues. The CDR3 DNA follows: TGTGCCAGCACCCGCAGTGCCGCGAACACTGAAGCTTTCTTT. Residues: CASTRSAANTEAFF.

J is TRBJ2-5 and V is TRBV5-1; a possible D gene is TRBD1 (5 bases). The germline V and J ends were trimmed by 0 bases and 2 bases, with 14 bases remaining between them. Looked up from germline, CDR1 is SGHRS and CDR2 is YFSETQ. This CDR3 comprises 16 residues. CDR3 residues: CASSLALNQGQETQYF. DNA of the CDR3: TGCGCCAGCAGCTTGGCCCTCAATCAGGGTCAAGAGACCCAGTACTTC.

The chain links TRBV4-3 to TRBJ2-2; D remains unclear. Germline CDR1 is LGHNA and CDR2 is YSLEER. V was clipped by 3 bases and J by 6 bases, with 5 bases between them. CDR3 length equals 12 residues. The CDR3 spells CASSHSSGELFF. CDR3 bases: TGCGCCAGCAGCCACAGCTCCGGGGAGCTGTTTTTT.

The genes are TRBV28 and TRBJ2-5, with 12 bases fitting TRBD2. J gave up 4 bases and V 6 bases, and 9 bases lay outside the gene matches. Germline CDR1 is MDHEN and CDR2 is SYDVKM. CDR3 length: 16 amino acids. The CDR3 DNA reads TGTGCCAGCAGGGCCTCCCTAGCGGGAGGGCCAGAGACCCAGTACTTC. This gives the protein CASRASLAGGPETQYF. The whole variable domain, remainder taken from reference TRBV28 and TRBJ2-5, is DVKVTQSSRYLVKRTGEKVFLECVQDMDHENMFWYRQDPGLGLRLIYFSYDVKMKEKGDIPEGYSVSREKKERFSLILESASTNQTSMYLCASRASLAGGPETQYFGPGTRLLVL.

J is TRBJ2-5 and V is TRBV7-9; D may be TRBD1 (5 bases). Per germline, CDR1 SEHNR and CDR2 FQNEAQ (reference sequence). The CDR3 is 16 residues long. Between the trimmed V and J ends, which lost 2 bases and 0 bases, there was a span of 13 bases. Here the CDR3 reads CASSLLRPGNQETQYF. For the CDR3, the DNA is TGTGCCAGCAGCTTACTACGTCCAGGGAACCAAGAGACCCAGTACTTC. Variable domain in full (rest from reference TRBV7-9 and TRBJ2-5): DTGVSQNPRHKITKRGQNVTFRCDPISEHNRLYWYRQTLGQGPEFLTYFQNEAQLEKSRLLSDRFSAERPKGSFSTLEIQRTEQGDSAMYLCASSLLRPGNQETQYFGPGTRLLVL.

This clone was counted a few times. This rearrangement joins TRBV18 to TRBJ1-3; D is unclear. The germline V gene has CDR1 KGHSH and CDR2 LQKENI. Trimming took 3 bases from V and 0 from J, leaving 12 bases between them. This CDR3 contains 16 residues. The CDR3 loop reads CASSPQHAISGNTIYF. The DNA of the CDR3 is TGTGCCAGCTCACCTCAGCACGCCATCTCTGGAAACACCATATATTTT. Full variable domain (missing parts from reference TRBV18 and TRBJ1-3): NAGVMQNPRHLVRRRGQEARLRCSPMKGHSHVYWYRQLPEEGLKFMVYLQKENIIDESGMPKERFSAEFPKEGPSILRIQQVVRGDSAAYFCASSPQHAISGNTIYFGEGSWLTVV.

The rearrangement uses TRBV9 and TRBJ2-1; D ambiguous. V dropped 0 bases and J dropped 9 bases, with 16 bases sitting between them. The CDR3 covers 15 residues. Germline-derived CDR1 and CDR2 are SGDLS and YYNGEE. The chain's CDR3 is CASSVGSATWGEQFF. CDR3 sequence (DNA): TGTGCCAGCAGCGTAGGGTCGGCAACGTGGGGTGAGCAGTTCTTC. Based on the CDR3 plus reference TRBV9 and TRBJ2-1, the full variable domain is DSGVTQTPKHLITATGQRVTLRCSPRSGDLSVYWYQQSLDQGLQFLIQYYNGEERAKGNILERFSAQQFPDLHSELNLSSLELGDSALYFCASSVGSATWGEQFFGPGTRLTVL.

The chain employs TRBV27 and TRBJ2-4, with TRBD2 as a possible D gene (5 bases). Trimming removed 9 bases at V and 6 bases at J, with 12 bases between. This CDR3 contains 12 residues. CDR1 is MNHEY, CDR2 SMNVEV, per germline (reference sequence). The CDR3 sequence: CASTSGLNIQYF. The CDR3 DNA reads TGTGCCAGTACCTCCGGACTAAACATTCAGTACTTC.

The chain employs TRBV6-5 and TRBJ2-1; 9 bases agree with TRBD2. V shed 7 bases and J 4 bases; nucleotides not matched to a gene: 8. Germline loops: CDR1 MNHEY, CDR2 SVGAGI. The length of the CDR3 is 15 residues. In nucleotides, the CDR3 is TGTGCCAGCACCACGGTGGCGGGAGGGTACAATGAGCAGTTCTTC. It codes for CASTTVAGGYNEQFF.

The chain combines TRBV28 with TRBJ1-3; 7 nucleotides line up with TRBD1. The CDR3 runs 16 residues. J lost 0 bases, V lost 3 bases, and 5 bases had no gene match. Germline V CDR1 and CDR2: MDHEN, SYDVKM. The CDR3 spells CASSLTGPVSGNTIYF. The CDR3 coding sequence is TGTGCCAGCAGTTTGACAGGGCCGGTCTCTGGAAACACCATATATTTT.

This chain joins TRBV4-3 and TRBJ1-2; D unclear. The CDR3 runs to 13 residues. Germline CDR1 is LGHNA and CDR2 is YSLEER. V lost 0 bases, J lost 7 bases, and 9 bases lay in between. In DNA form, the CDR3 reads TGCGCCAGCAGCCAAGATCTCGGGCGTGGCTACACCTTC. Translated: CASSQDLGRGYTF.

The rearrangement links TRBV27 to TRBJ2-2, with D maybe TRBD2 (6 bases). Germline V lookup: CDR1 MNHEY, CDR2 SMNVEV (reference sequence). The V end lost 6 bases, the J end lost 0 bases, and 11 bases lay between the germline ends. This CDR3 contains 15 residues. CDR3 nucleotide sequence: TGTGCCAGCAGACAAGCGGGTACGAACACCGGGGAGCTGTTTTTT. Residues: CASRQAGTNTGELFF.

The V call is TRBV19, the J call TRBJ2-7; 7 nucleotides match TRBD2. The CDR3 has 15 amino acids. Germline loops: CDR1 LNHDA, CDR2 SQIVND (reference sequence). V was clipped by 8 bases and J by 7 bases; unmatched bases: 17. This CDR3 reads CASLTSPGGLGEQYF. The CDR3 DNA reads as TGTGCCAGTCTCACCTCGCCGGGGGGTTTAGGGGAGCAGTACTTC.

A few counts support this clone. The V gene is TRBV5-4, the J gene TRBJ2-2; D may be TRBD1 (6 bases). The germline V and J ends were trimmed by 2 bases and 8 bases, with 10 bases remaining between them. The CDR3 contains 13 residues. Germline assignment: CDR1 SGHNT and CDR2 YYREEE (reference sequence). Here the CDR3 reads CASSFDRLGELFF. The CDR3 nucleotides are TGTGCCAGCAGCTTCGACAGGCTAGGGGAGCTGTTTTTT.

The chain has TRBV19 and TRBJ2-7, with D maybe TRBD2 (5 bases). The V gene lost 1 base and the J gene lost 2 bases, with 9 bases spanning the gap. Germline CDR1 LNHDA, CDR2 SQIVND (reference sequence). CDR3 size: 14 residues. The CDR3 reads CASSIAPGAYEQYF. DNA of the CDR3: TGTGCCAGTAGTATAGCGCCCGGGGCCTACGAGCAGTACTTC.

This clone was counted a single time. The chain combines TRBV7-6 with TRBJ2-2; weak D call: TRBD2 (5 bases). V lost 2 bases, J lost 7 bases, and 23 bases lay in between. The CDR3 covers 18 residues. CDR1 is SGHVS, CDR2 FNYEAQ, per germline. The CDR3 here is CASSLPGERAGYVGELFF. CDR3 in DNA: TGTGCCAGCAGCTTACCCGGGGAAAGGGCAGGCTATGTCGGGGAGCTGTTTTTT. The entire variable domain, with the rest obtained from reference TRBV7-6 and TRBJ2-2, is as follows: GAGVSQSPRYKVTKRGQDVALRCDPISGHVSLYWYRQALGQGPEFLTYFNYEAQQDKSGLPNDRFSAERPEGSISTLTIQRTEQRDSAMYRCASSLPGERAGYVGELFFGEGSRLTVL.

The V gene is TRBV7-2, the J gene TRBJ2-7; D might be TRBD1 or TRBD2, each matching 5 bases. Trimming stripped 5 bases from V and 3 bases from J, with 17 bases between. This CDR3 contains 15 residues. Germline V lookup: CDR1 SGHTA, CDR2 FQGNSA. The CDR3 DNA sequence: TGTGCCAGCAGCCGATCCGGGACCATTGACTACGAGCAGTACTTC. Protein product: CASSRSGTIDYEQYF.

The rearrangement joins TRBV5-4 to TRBJ2-1; 8 nucleotides line up with TRBD1. CDR3 size: 15 residues. The germline CDR1 and CDR2 sequences are SGHNT and YYREEE (reference sequence). Trimming at V came to 5 bases and at J to 3 bases, leaving 7 bases not matched to a gene. CDR3 DNA: TGTGCCAGCAGACCAGACAGGGGAGGCTACAATGAGCAGTTCTTC. Its translation: CASRPDRGGYNEQFF. Drawing the rest from reference TRBV5-4 and TRBJ2-1, the complete variable domain is ETGVTQSPTHLIKTRGQQVTLRCSSQSGHNTVSWYQQALGQGPQFIFQYYREEENGRGNFPPRFSGLQFPNYSSELNVNALELDDSALYLCASRPDRGGYNEQFFGPGTRLTVL.

Note on this clone: At the DNA level, this CDR3 is encoded by other sequences in the same sample as well. The chain links TRBV27 to TRBJ2-3; the match to TRBD1 covers 8 bases. The CDR3 is made up of 14 amino acids. Germline V lookup: CDR1 MNHEY, CDR2 SMNVEV (reference sequence). V shed 6 bases, J shed 3 bases, and the junction held 5 bases outside the gene matches. The CDR3 DNA sequence: TGTGCCAGCAGCTTTGACAGGGGAACAGATACGCAGTATTTT. Its translation: CASSFDRGTDTQYF.

The chain couples TRBV6-4 to TRBJ2-2, with 7 positions matching TRBD1. Germline V gives CDR1 MRHNA, CDR2 SNTAGT. The CDR3 length is 16 residues. The ends lost 5 bases at V and 0 bases at J; junction bases unmatched: 6. This chain's CDR3 is CASSRTGSPNTGELFF. The CDR3 DNA is TGTGCCAGCAGTAGGACAGGCTCTCCGAACACCGGGGAGCTGTTTTTT.

The chain joins TRBV2 to TRBJ1-1, with D possibly matching TRBD1 (5 bases). Trimming pared 8 bases from V and 1 base from J, leaving 11 bases between. The CDR3 is 13 amino acids. Germline values: CDR1 SNHLY, CDR2 FYNNEI. The CDR3 nucleotides are TGTGCCAGCCAGATGGGGGAGAACACTGAAGCTTTCTTT. Its translation is CASQMGENTEAFF.

The chain uses TRBV9 and TRBJ2-2; 8 nucleotides agree with TRBD2. The length of the CDR3 is 14 residues. Germline lookup yields CDR1 SGDLS and CDR2 YYNGEE. V trimming: 3 bases; J trimming: 8 bases; junction bases outside the gene matches: 6. In DNA form, the CDR3 reads TGTGCCAGCAGCGATAGGACTAGCACAGGGGAGCTGTTTTTT. This encodes CASSDRTSTGELFF.